This TCR beta chain was sequenced during a study of OX40 agonist ivuxolimab in advanced cancers. In the study overall: From roughly 20 to 90 years was the age range, with a mean of about 54 years, and about 83% were male. Overall study results and limits: With doses of 0.1 to 3.0 mg/kg, CD4+ and CD8+ blood T cells had undergone clonal expansion by week 6.

Sequencing used immunoSEQ multiplex PCR; TCRdb keeps in-frame clones, though not all of them. This repertoire shows about 80,000 clones, approximately 84% found once; its top ten account for roughly 25%. For this clone: Its antigen is not identified.

V gave up 0 bases and J gave up 15 bases, with 18 bases separating them. This CDR3 contains 15 residues. Germline assignment: CDR1 LNHNV and CDR2 YYDKDF (reference sequence). The rearrangement uses TRBV15 and TRBJ1-6; D unresolved. This material consisted of CD4+ or CD8+ T cells sorted from blood, taken in a trial of the OX40 agonist ivuxolimab. This sequence was found in an adult with an advanced solid tumor such as melanoma, head and neck, liver or kidney cancer. The CDR3 nucleotides read TGTGCCACCAGCAGAGATGGGTCTCTGGGTGAGCTCCTCCACTTT. This translates into CATSRDGSLGELLHF.